This TCR beta chain was observed in a study of identifying expanded T cells in peripheral blood. Study conclusions and caveats: Differentially abundant clones: roughly 1.2 between replicates, roughly 16 at approximately 14 days, around 19 at four. Clone count variance between roughly 2-week samples rose with total template count.

Produced via immunoSEQ multiplex PCR; TCRdb's table is partial and in-frame only. The sample records about 100,000 clones, 88% being singletons. To note about this clone: Its antigen is not identified.

Between the trimmed V and J ends, which lost 3 bases and 4 bases, there was a span of 16 bases. The CDR3 loop spans 15 amino acids. Germline assignment: CDR1 MDHEN and CDR2 SYDVKM. No infections or other immune events were documented during collection. The receptor was isolated from a person aged 18 to 75 in good health. Sequenced: blood. V is TRBV28 and J is TRBJ2-7, with TRBD2 as a possible D gene (5 bases). CDR3 sequence (DNA): TGTGCCAGCAGTTTTCGAGCGGATCCGCCGTACGAGCAGTACTTC. It codes for CASSFRADPPYEQYF. Using reference TRBV28 and TRBJ2-7 for the parts outside the CDR3, the full variable domain is DVKVTQSSRYLVKRTGEKVFLECVQDMDHENMFWYRQDPGLGLRLIYFSYDVKMKEKGDIPEGYSVSREKKERFSLILESASTNQTSMYLCASSFRADPPYEQYFGPGTRLTVT.